This T cell receptor (beta chain) was sequenced in a study of blood T cell repertoires in COVID-19. Whole-study context: Researchers got acute and convalescent COVID-19 samples from the United States, Italy and Spain.

This clone came up once. Sequencing was performed with immunoSEQ multiplex PCR; in TCRdb, only in-frame clones are kept and a portion is missing. Of under 150,000 clones listed, 65% to 85% are singletons. Germline trimming cut 0 bases from V and 0 bases from J; bases unmatched to any gene: 7. This CDR3 has 18 residues. The V gene's germline CDR1 is MNHEY and CDR2 SVGEGT. Material for sequencing was peripheral blood. The chain combines TRBV6-2 or TRBV6-3 with TRBJ1-5; 8 nucleotides align to TRBD1. The TCR comes from an elderly woman with acute or convalescent COVID-19. The CDR3 spells CASSYSEQGARSNQPQHF. CDR3 DNA sequence: TGTGCCAGCAGTTACTCCGAGCAGGGGGCGCGTAGCAATCAGCCCCAGCATTTT.